This T cell receptor (beta chain) comes out of a study of early T cells in non-severe SARS-CoV-2 infection. For the study at large: Unsorted whole-blood RNA was sequenced in bulk, leaving chains unpaired. The study, taken as a whole, reports: Matches to VDJdb favored anti-spike CD8 responses and missed private and CD4 specificities.

TCRdb called the 5' RACE reads again in MiXCR, with one record for every CDR3 protein. The repertoire holds some 64,000 distinct CDR3 sequences, with less than 12% as singletons. The sample holds a few counts of this clonotype. Its specificity is unknown. The J segment lost 10 bases and the V segment lost 1 base, leaving 6 bases of the junction unmatched. Germline V gene sequence: CDR1 MGHRA, CDR2 YSYEKL. The CDR3 totals 15 residues. J is TRBJ2-3 and V is TRBV4-1, with 12 bases that match TRBD2. The sequence derives from an adult who was a healthcare worker with PCR-confirmed SARS-CoV-2 infection or an uninfected control (not recorded which). The sample consisted of whole blood, taken at baseline. For the CDR3, the DNA is TGCGCCAGCAGCCAAGTCTCTAGCGGGAGGGCGTCGCAGTATTTT. Translated, it gives CASSQVSSGRASQYF.